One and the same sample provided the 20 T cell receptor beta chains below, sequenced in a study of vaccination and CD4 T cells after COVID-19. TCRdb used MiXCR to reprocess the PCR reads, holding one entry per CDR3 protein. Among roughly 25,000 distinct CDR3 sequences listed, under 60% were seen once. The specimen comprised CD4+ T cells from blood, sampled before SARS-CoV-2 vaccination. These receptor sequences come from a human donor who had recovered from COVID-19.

The CDR3 here is CASSERTVAYEQYF. The CDR3 DNA sequence: TGCGCCAGCAGTGAGAGGACAGTGGCCTACGAGCAGTACTTC. The rearrangement joins TRBV10-2 to TRBJ2-7, with D possibly matching TRBD1 (6 bases). V lost 2 bases and J 2 bases, leaving 10 bases between the germline ends. In germline, CDR1 is WSHSY, CDR2 SAAADI. The CDR3 covers 14 residues.

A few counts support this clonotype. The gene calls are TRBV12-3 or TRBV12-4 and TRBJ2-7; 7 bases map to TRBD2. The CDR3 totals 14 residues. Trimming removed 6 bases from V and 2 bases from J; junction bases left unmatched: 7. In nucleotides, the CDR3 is TGTGCCAGCAGGGATGGGAGGGCAGCCTACGAGCAGTACTTC. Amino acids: CASRDGRAAYEQYF.

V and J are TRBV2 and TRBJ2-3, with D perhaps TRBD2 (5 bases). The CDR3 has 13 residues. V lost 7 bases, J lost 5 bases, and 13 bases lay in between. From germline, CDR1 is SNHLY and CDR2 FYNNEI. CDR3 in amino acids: CASTEAEGDTQYF. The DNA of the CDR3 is TGTGCCAGCACGGAAGCAGAGGGAGATACGCAGTATTTT.

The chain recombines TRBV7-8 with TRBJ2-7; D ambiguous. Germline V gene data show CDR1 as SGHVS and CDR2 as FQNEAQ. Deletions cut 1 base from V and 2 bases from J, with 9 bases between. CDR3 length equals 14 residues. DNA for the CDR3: TGTGCCAGCAGCTTAGGGTCCGTGGCCTACGAGCAGTACTTC. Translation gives CASSLGSVAYEQYF.

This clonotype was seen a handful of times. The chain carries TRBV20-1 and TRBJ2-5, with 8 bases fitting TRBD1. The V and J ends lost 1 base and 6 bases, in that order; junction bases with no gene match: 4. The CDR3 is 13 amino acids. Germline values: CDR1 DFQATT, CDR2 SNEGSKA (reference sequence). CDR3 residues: CSARGTGRQTQYF. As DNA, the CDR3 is TGCAGTGCTAGAGGGACAGGGAGACAGACCCAGTACTTC.

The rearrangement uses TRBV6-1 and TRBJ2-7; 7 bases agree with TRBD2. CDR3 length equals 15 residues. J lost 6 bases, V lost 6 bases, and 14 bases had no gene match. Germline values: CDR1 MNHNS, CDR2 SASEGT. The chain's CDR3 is CASRPHSGPFPEQYF. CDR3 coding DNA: TGTGCCAGCAGACCCCATAGCGGGCCCTTCCCCGAGCAGTACTTC.

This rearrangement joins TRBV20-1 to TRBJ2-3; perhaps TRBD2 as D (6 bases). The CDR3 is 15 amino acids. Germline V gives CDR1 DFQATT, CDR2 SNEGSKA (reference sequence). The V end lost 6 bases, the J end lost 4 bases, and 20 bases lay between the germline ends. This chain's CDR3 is CSANIAEGAPDTQYF. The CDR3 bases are TGCAGTGCCAACATAGCGGAAGGGGCCCCAGATACGCAGTATTTT.

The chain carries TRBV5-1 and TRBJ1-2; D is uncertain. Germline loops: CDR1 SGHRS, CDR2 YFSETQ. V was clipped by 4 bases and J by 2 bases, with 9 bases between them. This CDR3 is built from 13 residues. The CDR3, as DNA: TGCGCCAGCAGCCCGATGGACAACTATGGCTACACCTTC. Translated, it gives CASSPMDNYGYTF.

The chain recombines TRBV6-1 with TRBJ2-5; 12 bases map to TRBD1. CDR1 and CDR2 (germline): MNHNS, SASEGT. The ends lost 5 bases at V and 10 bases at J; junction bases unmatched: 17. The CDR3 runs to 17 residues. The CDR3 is CASSLGGTGGVRRDQYF. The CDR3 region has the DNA TGTGCCAGCAGTCTAGGGGGGACAGGGGGCGTAAGGAGGGACCAGTACTTC.

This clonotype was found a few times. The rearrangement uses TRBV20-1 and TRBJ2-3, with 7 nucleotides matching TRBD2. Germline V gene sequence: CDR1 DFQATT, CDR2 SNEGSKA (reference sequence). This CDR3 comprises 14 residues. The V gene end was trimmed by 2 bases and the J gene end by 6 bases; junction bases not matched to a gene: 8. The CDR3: CSARRFGGGDTQYF. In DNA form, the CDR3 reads TGCAGTGCTAGAAGGTTTGGGGGAGGGGATACGCAGTATTTT.

For the CDR3, the DNA is TGTGCCAGCAAAACGCAGGAGACCCAGTACTTC. The encoded protein is CASKTQETQYF. The chain carries TRBV2 and TRBJ2-5, with D unclear. Germline V CDR1 and CDR2: SNHLY, FYNNEI. Trimming pared 7 bases from V and 5 bases from J, leaving 8 bases between. The CDR3 runs 11 residues.

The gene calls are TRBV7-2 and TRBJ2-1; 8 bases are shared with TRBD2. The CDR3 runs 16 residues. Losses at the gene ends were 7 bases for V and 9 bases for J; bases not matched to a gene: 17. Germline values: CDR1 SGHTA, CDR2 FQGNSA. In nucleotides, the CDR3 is TGTGCCAGCACCGCCCTAGGTCAGCGGGAGAGGGGTGAGCAGTTCTTC. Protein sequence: CASTALGQRERGEQFF.

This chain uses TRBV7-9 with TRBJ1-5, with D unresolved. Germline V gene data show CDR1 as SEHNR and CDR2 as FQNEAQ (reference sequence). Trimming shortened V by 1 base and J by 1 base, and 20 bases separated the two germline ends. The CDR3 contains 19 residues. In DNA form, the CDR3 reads TGTGCCAGCAGCTTAGTTCGGGGATCGGGTATGGAAAGCAATCAGCCCCAGCATTTT. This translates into CASSLVRGSGMESNQPQHF.

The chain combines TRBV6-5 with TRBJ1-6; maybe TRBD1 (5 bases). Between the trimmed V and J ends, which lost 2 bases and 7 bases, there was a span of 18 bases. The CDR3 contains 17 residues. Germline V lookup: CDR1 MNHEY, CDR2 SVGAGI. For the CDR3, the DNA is TGTGCCAGCAGTTACCAGGCCGGGGGAATTGGGAATTCACCCCTCCACTTT. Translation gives CASSYQAGGIGNSPLHF.

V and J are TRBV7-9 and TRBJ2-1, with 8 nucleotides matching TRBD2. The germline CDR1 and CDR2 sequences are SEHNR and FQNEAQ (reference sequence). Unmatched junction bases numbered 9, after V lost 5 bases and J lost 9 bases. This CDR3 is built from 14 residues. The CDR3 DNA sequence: TGTGCCAGCAGCCCCGGGAGGGATAACCGTGAGCAGTTCTTC. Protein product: CASSPGRDNREQFF.

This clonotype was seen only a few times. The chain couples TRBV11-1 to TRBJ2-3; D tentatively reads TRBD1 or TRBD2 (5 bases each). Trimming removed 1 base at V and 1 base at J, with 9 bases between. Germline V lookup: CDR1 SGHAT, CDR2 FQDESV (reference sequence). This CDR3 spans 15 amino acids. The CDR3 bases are TGTGCCAGCAGCTTAGACGGGACGCGCACAGATACGCAGTATTTT. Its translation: CASSLDGTRTDTQYF.

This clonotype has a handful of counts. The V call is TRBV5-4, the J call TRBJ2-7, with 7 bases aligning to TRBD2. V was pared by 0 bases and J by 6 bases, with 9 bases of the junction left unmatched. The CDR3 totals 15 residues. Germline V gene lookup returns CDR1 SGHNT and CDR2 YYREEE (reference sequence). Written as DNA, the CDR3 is TGTGCCAGCAGCTTGGGGGGACTACCCTCATCCGAGCAGTACTTC. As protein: CASSLGGLPSSEQYF.

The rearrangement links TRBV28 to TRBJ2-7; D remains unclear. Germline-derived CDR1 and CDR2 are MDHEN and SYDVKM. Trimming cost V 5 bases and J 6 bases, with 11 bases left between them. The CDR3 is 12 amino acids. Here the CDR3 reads CASSPGAREQYF. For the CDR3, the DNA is TGTGCCAGCAGTCCCGGCGCTCGCGAGCAGTACTTC.

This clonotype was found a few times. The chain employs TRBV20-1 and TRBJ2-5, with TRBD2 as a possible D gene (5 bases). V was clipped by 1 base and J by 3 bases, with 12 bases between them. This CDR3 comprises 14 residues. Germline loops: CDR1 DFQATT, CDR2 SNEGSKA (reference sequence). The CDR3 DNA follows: TGCAGTGCTAGAGGTAAACAGACTAAAGAGACCCAGTACTTC. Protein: CSARGKQTKETQYF.

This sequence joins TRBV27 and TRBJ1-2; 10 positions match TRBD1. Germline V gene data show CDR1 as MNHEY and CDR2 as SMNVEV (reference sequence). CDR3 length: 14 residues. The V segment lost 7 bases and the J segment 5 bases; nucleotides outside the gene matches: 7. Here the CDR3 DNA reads TGTGCCAGCACCGGGACAGGGGCCGATTATGGCTACACCTTC. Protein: CASTGTGADYGYTF.